A single sample is the source of the 10 T cell receptor beta chains below, sequenced in a study of blood T cells in healthy people across ages. Using a J-beta primer mix together with a sample-barcoded 5' primer, a second PCR was run for about 7 to 12 cycles. TCRdb re-derived calls from the 5' RACE reads in MiXCR, one entry per CDR3 protein. The sample carries under 2,000,000 distinct CDR3 sequences, about 50% recorded once. What was sequenced was blood. These receptors all come from a woman aged 40 to 49 in good health.

The genes are TRBV20-1 and TRBJ2-7; 7 bases are a match to TRBD1. The J segment lost 1 base and the V segment lost 5 bases, leaving 8 bases of the junction unmatched. The CDR3 has 14 residues. Germline loops: CDR1 DFQATT, CDR2 SNEGSKA (reference sequence). The CDR3 nucleotides are TGCAGTGCTCAGAGGGGGACAGCTTCCTACGAGCAGTACTTC. It encodes CSAQRGTASYEQYF.

This sequence joins TRBV20-1 and TRBJ2-7; TRBD1 agrees at 10 bases. Germline V lookup: CDR1 DFQATT, CDR2 SNEGSKA (reference sequence). J lost 7 bases, V lost 1 base, and 16 bases had no gene match. The CDR3 contains 17 residues. The CDR3 is CSARVAGTGAGTWEQYF. The CDR3 DNA reads TGCAGTGCTAGAGTGGCCGGGACAGGGGCTGGGACGTGGGAGCAGTACTTC.

This clonotype has just a few counts. The rearrangement uses TRBV4-1 and TRBJ1-2, with a possible D match to TRBD1 (5 bases). V was shortened by 0 bases and J by 4 bases, with 12 bases between the two germline ends. The germline V gene has CDR1 MGHRA and CDR2 YSYEKL. CDR3 length: 15 residues. The CDR3 region has the DNA TGCGCCAGCAGCCAAGAAGCAGGGTCAAGCTATGGCTACACCTTC. It translates to CASSQEAGSSYGYTF.

This clonotype occurred a few times. The genes are TRBV29-1 and TRBJ2-1; 9 positions agree with TRBD1. This CDR3 region has 14 residues. Trimming took 7 bases from V and 4 from J; bases not matched to a gene: 8. Germline values: CDR1 SQVTM, CDR2 ANQGSEA. For the CDR3, the DNA is TGCAGCGGGCACCGACAGGGGGGATACAATGAGCAGTTCTTC. This translates into CSGHRQGGYNEQFF.

J is TRBJ2-7 and V is TRBV6-2 or TRBV6-3, with 7 positions matching TRBD1. This CDR3 is built from 12 residues. Germline V gives CDR1 MNHEY, CDR2 SVGEGT. V lost 6 bases and J lost 9; bases outside the gene matches: 8. The DNA for the CDR3 is TGTGCCAGCAGGGACAGGATGAGTGGGCAGTACTTC. It encodes CASRDRMSGQYF.

The rearrangement uses TRBV14 and TRBJ2-5, with unresolved D. The ends were cut back, 4 bases at V and 11 bases at J, with 14 bases in the middle. This CDR3 has 12 residues. Per germline, CDR1 SGHDN and CDR2 FVKESK. In nucleotides, the CDR3 is TGTGCCAGCAGCCTATCCTTCGATGAGCAGTACTTC. Residues: CASSLSFDEQYF.

The chain combines TRBV6-6 with TRBJ2-1; D is unclear. CDR1 is MNHNY, CDR2 SVGAGI, per germline (reference sequence). V lost 6 bases and J lost 4, with 16 bases in between. The CDR3 is made up of 15 amino acids. The CDR3 DNA reads as TGTGCCAGCAGGGACCGACTGGCCAGGTACAATGAGCAGTTCTTC. Protein: CASRDRLARYNEQFF.

This sequence joins TRBV4-1 and TRBJ2-1; 10 positions match TRBD2. The CDR3 has 17 amino acids. Germline V CDR1 and CDR2: MGHRA, YSYEKL. Trimming cost V 3 bases and J 2 bases; bases outside gene matches: 7. As DNA, the CDR3 is TGCGCCAGCAGCCAGGTACTTAGCGGGGGGCCCTACAATGAGCAGTTCTTC. This gives the protein CASSQVLSGGPYNEQFF.

This clonotype occurred a few times. The junction and the germline gene differ at one end; a read error may be behind it. The rearrangement joins TRBV7-2 to TRBJ2-4; the match to TRBD1 covers 8 bases. Matching the DNA end better, TRBJ2-5 makes the J call doubtful. Germline loops: CDR1 SGHTA, CDR2 FQGNSA. The CDR3 length is 16 residues. Here the CDR3 DNA reads TGTGCCAGCAGCTTAGGGGTGGGCAGGGGGCAAGGGACCCAGTACTTC. Translation gives CASSLGVGRGQGTQYF.

The V and J genes are TRBV19 and TRBJ2-6; possible D gene TRBD1, 5 bases. Germline values: CDR1 LNHDA, CDR2 SQIVND (reference sequence). This CDR3 has 18 amino acids. Trimming cost V 3 bases and J 0 bases, with 15 bases left between them. The chain's CDR3 is CASSMMTVSRSGANVLTF. In DNA, the CDR3 is TGTGCCAGTAGTATGATGACAGTATCACGCTCTGGGGCCAACGTCCTGACTTTC.